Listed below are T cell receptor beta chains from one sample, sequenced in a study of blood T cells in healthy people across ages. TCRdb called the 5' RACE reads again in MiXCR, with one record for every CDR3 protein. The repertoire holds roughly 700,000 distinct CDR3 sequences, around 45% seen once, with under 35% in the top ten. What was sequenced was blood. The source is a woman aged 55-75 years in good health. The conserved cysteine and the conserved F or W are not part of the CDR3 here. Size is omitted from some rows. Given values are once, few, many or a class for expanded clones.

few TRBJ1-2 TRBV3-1 ASSQDRQGASGYT
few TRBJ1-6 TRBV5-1 ASRASGTGFSPLH
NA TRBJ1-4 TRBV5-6 ASSPLASEKLF
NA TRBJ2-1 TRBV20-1 SADGGGRSYNEQF
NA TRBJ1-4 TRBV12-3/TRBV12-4 TSSLGEKLF
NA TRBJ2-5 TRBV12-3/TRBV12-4 ASQGESETQY
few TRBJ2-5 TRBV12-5 ASGRSSGETQY
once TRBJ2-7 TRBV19 ASSSGGRYNEQY
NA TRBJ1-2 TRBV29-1 SVERVQGIRGYT
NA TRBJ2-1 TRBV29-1 SVDGVGGGDLYNEQF